This T cell receptor beta chain was documented in a study of T cell responses to AZD1222 COVID-19 vaccine. General observations from the study: The breadth and depth of Spike-specific TCRs increased once two AZD1222 doses had been given. The donor cohort was predominantly white British with a female majority, and clonal diversity may have been underestimated.

On this clone itself: Antigen: not known.

Per germline, CDR1 LNHDA and CDR2 SQIVND (reference sequence). CDR3 length equals 15 residues. The V end lost 5 bases, the J end lost 7 bases, and 20 bases lay between the germline ends. TCRdb keeps only in-frame clones here, not all; method: immunoSEQ multiplex PCR. The sample consists of around 160,000 clones, about 92% of them appearing once. The receptor's source is an adult who received the AZD1222 COVID-19 vaccine. The specimen comprised peripheral blood, sampled 28 days after the second AZD1222 dose. The rearrangement uses TRBV19 and TRBJ1-2, with a possible D match to TRBD1 (5 bases). CDR3 nucleotide sequence: TGTGCCAGTAGTTACCCTGGGACCGGTTACTCTGGCTACACCTTC. Residues: CASSYPGTGYSGYTF.